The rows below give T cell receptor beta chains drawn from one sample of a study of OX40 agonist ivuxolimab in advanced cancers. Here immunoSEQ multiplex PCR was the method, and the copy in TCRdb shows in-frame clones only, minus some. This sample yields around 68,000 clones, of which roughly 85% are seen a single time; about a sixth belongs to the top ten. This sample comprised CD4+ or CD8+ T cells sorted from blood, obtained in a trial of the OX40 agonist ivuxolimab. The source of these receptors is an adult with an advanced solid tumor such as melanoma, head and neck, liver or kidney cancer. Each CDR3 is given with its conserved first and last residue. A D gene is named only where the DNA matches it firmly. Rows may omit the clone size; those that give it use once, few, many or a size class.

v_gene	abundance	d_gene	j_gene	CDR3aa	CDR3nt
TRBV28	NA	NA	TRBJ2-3	CASSLDGYSTDTQYF	TGTGCCAGCAGTTTAGACGGGTACAGCACAGATACGCAGTATTTT
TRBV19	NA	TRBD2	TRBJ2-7	CASSPFGLAGSYEQYF	TGTGCCAGTAGTCCATTCGGACTAGCGGGGTCCTACGAGCAGTACTTC
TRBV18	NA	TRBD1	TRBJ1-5	CASSPGTGGSGNQPQHF	TGTGCCAGCTCACCCGGGACAGGGGGCTCGGGCAATCAGCCCCAGCATTTT
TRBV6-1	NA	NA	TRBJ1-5	CASSERTTNQPQHF	TGTGCCAGCAGTGAAAGGACCACCAATCAGCCCCAGCATTTT
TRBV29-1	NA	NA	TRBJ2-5	CSVGRGQPGDQYF	TGCAGCGTTGGCAGAGGACAACCAGGGGACCAGTACTTC
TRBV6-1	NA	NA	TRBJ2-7	CASSEARGNPYEQYF	TGTGCCAGCAGTGAAGCGCGAGGGAACCCCTACGAGCAGTACTTC
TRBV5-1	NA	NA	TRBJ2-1	CASSSLGDEQFF	TGCGCCAGCAGCTCCCTAGGGGATGAGCAGTTCTTC
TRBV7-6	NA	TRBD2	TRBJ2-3	CASSQDQREGRDTQYF	TGTGCCAGCAGCCAAGATCAGCGGGAGGGCCGAGATACGCAGTATTTT
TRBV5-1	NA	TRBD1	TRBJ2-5	CASSSQGANRFGETQYF	TGCGCCAGCAGCTCACAGGGGGCGAATCGATTCGGAGAGACCCAGTACTTC
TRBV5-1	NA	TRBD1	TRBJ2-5	CASSWGTGAQETQYF	TGCGCCAGCAGCTGGGGGACAGGGGCCCAAGAGACCCAGTACTTC
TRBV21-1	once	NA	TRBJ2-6	CASSKGTVSSGANVLTF	TGTGCCAGCAGCAAAGGGACAGTATCCTCTGGGGCCAACGTCCTGACTTTC
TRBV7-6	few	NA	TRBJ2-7	CASRGGRGSYEQYF	TGTGCCAGCAGGGGCGGCAGGGGTAGCTACGAGCAGTACTTC
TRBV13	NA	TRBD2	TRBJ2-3	CASSLGASGTLRTDTQYF	TGTGCCAGCAGCTTGGGGGCTAGCGGGACCCTGCGCACAGATACGCAGTATTTT
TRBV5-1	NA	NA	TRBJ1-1	CASRQQMNTEAFF	TGCGCCAGCCGTCAACAGATGAACACTGAAGCTTTCTTT
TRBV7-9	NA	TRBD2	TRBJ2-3	CASSTGTSGTDTQYF	TGTGCCAGCAGCACCGGGACTAGCGGCACAGATACGCAGTATTTT
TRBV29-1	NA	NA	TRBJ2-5	CSVTQVGETQYF	TGCAGCGTCACACAGGTTGGAGAGACCCAGTACTTC
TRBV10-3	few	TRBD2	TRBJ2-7	CATEGSGSRDEQYF	TGTGCCACGGAAGGTAGCGGGTCCCGCGACGAGCAGTACTTC
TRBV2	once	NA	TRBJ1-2	CASSEEQGRLLRGYTF	TGTGCCAGCAGTGAGGAGCAGGGCAGGTTACTTCGGGGCTACACCTTC
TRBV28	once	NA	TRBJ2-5	CASSLTGETQYF	TGTGCCAGCAGTTTGACCGGAGAGACCCAGTACTTC
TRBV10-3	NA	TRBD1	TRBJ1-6	CAIRETGMNSPLHF	TGTGCCATCAGGGAGACAGGGATGAATTCACCCCTCCACTTT
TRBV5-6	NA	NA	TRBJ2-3	CASSPPIADTQYF	TGTGCCAGCAGCCCCCCAATAGCAGATACGCAGTATTTT
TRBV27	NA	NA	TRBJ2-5	CASSFFSREETQYF	TGTGCCAGCTCCTTCTTTAGTCGAGAGGAGACCCAGTACTTC
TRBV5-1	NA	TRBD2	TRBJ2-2	CASSVGLAHTGELFF	TGCGCCAGCAGCGTGGGACTAGCGCACACCGGGGAGCTGTTTTTT
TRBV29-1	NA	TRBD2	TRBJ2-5	CSVDRLAGVETQYF	TGCAGCGTCGATCGACTAGCGGGTGTAGAGACCCAGTACTTC
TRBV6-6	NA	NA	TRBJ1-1	CASSQQAARTEAFF	TGTGCCAGCAGTCAACAGGCAGCGAGGACTGAAGCTTTCTTT
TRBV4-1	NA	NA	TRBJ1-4	CASSQEEQNEKLFF	TGCGCCAGCAGCCAAGAAGAACAGAATGAAAAACTGTTTTTT
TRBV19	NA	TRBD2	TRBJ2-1	CASSGTSGRTYNEQFF	TGTGCCAGTAGCGGGACTAGCGGGAGGACTTATAATGAGCAGTTCTTC
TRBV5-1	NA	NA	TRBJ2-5	CASSSGLPGETQYF	TGCGCCAGCAGCTCGGGTCTCCCCGGGGAGACCCAGTACTTC
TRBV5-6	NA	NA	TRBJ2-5	CASSLVSVQETQYF	TGTGCCAGCAGCTTGGTGTCAGTCCAAGAGACCCAGTACTTC
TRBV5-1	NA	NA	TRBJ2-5	CASSLDAGAQETQYF	TGCGCCAGCAGCTTGGATGCAGGGGCCCAAGAGACCCAGTACTTC
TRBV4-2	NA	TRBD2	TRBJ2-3	CASSQDGAGEVDTQYF	TGTGCCAGCAGCCAAGATGGGGCGGGAGAGGTAGATACGCAGTATTTT
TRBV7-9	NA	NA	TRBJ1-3	CASSLTSTRNTIYF	TGTGCCAGCAGCTTAACATCGACCCGAAACACCATATATTTT
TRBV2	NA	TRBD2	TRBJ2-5	CASSEALAGGGETQYF	TGTGCCAGCAGTGAAGCCCTTGCGGGAGGGGGAGAGACCCAGTACTTC
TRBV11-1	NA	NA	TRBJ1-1	CASSFDSRQMGNTEAFF	TGTGCCAGCAGCTTCGATTCGAGACAGATGGGGAACACTGAAGCTTTCTTT
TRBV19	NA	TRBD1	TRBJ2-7	CASSINTGTGAYEQYF	TGTGCCAGTAGTATTAATACCGGGACAGGGGCCTACGAGCAGTACTTC
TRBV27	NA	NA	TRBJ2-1	CASSLRDHNEQFF	TGTGCCAGCAGTCTAAGGGACCACAATGAGCAGTTCTTC
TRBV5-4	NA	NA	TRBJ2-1	CASSLGLGWEQFF	TGTGCCAGCAGCTTGGGATTGGGATGGGAGCAGTTCTTC
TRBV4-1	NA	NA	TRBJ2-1	CASRSDGDYNEQFF	TGCGCCAGCAGGTCCGACGGGGATTACAATGAGCAGTTCTTC
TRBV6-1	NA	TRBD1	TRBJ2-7	CATRQGSEQYF	TGTGCCACTCGACAGGGGAGCGAGCAGTACTTC
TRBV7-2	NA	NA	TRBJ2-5	CASSSPPGRGQETQYF	TGTGCCAGCAGCTCCCCCCCGGGCCGGGGTCAAGAGACCCAGTACTTC
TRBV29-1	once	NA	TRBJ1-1	CSVGSGGGMITEAFF	TGCAGCGTTGGATCGGGAGGAGGGATGATTACTGAAGCTTTCTTT
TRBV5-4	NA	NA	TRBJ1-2	CASSFGAGYTF	TGTGCCAGCAGCTTCGGTGCTGGCTACACCTTC